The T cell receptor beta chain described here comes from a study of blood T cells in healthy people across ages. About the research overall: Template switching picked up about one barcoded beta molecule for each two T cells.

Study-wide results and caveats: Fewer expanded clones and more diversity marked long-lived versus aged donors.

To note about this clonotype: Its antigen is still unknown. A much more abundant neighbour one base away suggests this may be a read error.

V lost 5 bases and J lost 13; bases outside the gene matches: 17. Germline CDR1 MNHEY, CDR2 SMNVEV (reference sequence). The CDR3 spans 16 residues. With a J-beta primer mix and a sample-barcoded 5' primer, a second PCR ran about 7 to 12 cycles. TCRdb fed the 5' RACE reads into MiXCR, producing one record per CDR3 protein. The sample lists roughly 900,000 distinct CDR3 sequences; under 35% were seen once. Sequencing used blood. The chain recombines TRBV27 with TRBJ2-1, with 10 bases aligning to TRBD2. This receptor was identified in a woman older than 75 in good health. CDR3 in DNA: TGTGCCAGCAGTAGTCCTAGCGGGGGAGTCCGGGAGACCCAGTTCTTC. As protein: CASSSPSGGVRETQFF.